This T cell receptor (beta chain) is from a study of cytomegalovirus exposure and HLA in healthy donors. Study results and caveats: The authors listed approximately 150 TCR beta chains as cytomegalovirus-associated. In vitro checks showed that a few CMV-associated chains really do target CMV antigens. A link between a missense DCLRE1C variant and TCR beta V- and J-gene trimming emerged from a later analysis.

Notes on this clone: Antigen unknown.

The V gene's germline CDR1 is MNHNS and CDR2 SASEGT. This CDR3 is 12 amino acids long. Trimming shortened V by 7 bases and J by 4 bases, and 10 bases separated the two germline ends. PCR was performed using 60 Vbeta and 13 Jbeta primers. As handled by the study authors: Some 9.9 million shared chains were among approximately 80 million unique TCR beta chains counted in a later analysis. Here immunoSEQ multiplex PCR was the method, and the copy in TCRdb shows in-frame clones only, minus some. The DNA was the basis for D and trimming; V, J and clone size are from that table. The sample contains about 90,000 clones, roughly 73% of which appear only once.

The TCR originated in a boy younger than 18 in good health and CMV-seronegative. What was sequenced was PBMCs. The rearrangement joins TRBV6-1 to TRBJ1-1; D is uncertain. CDR3 sequence reads: CASTSSGTEAFF. As DNA, the CDR3 is TGTGCCAGCACAAGTTCGGGCACTGAAGCTTTCTTT.